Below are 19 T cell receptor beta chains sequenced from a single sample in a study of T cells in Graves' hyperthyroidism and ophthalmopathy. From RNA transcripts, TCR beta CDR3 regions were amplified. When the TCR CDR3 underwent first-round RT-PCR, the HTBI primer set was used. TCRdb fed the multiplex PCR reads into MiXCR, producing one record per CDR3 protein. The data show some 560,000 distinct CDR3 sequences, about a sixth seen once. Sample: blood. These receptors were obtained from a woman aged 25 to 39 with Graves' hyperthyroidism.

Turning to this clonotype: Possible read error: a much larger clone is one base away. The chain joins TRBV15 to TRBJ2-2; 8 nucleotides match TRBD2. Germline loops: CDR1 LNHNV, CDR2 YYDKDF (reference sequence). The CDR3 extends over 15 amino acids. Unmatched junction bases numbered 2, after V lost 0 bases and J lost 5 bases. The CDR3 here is CATSRDRGGTGELFF. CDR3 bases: TGTGCCACCAGCAGAGATCGGGGGGGGACCGGGGAGCTGTTTTTT. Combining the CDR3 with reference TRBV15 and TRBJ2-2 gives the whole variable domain DAMVIQNPRYQVTQFGKPVTLSCSQTLNHNVMYWYQQKSSQAPKLLFHYYDKDFNNEADTPDNFQSRRPNTSFCFLDIRSPGLGDTAMYLCATSRDRGGTGELFFGEGSRLTVL.

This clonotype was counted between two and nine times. CDR3 in DNA: TGTGCCAGTAGTATCAGGGGGGCCCCGCAGATGAACACTGAAGCTTTCTTT. Its protein product is CASSIRGAPQMNTEAFF. V usage is TRBV19 and J usage is TRBJ1-1; TRBD1 aligns across 7 bases. This CDR3 region has 17 residues. Losses at the gene ends were 3 bases for V and 0 bases for J; bases not matched to a gene: 10. Germline CDR1 is LNHDA and CDR2 is SQIVND (reference sequence). The full variable domain, with the rest looked up from reference TRBV19 and TRBJ1-1, is DGGITQSPKYLFRKEGQNVTLSCEQNLNHDAMYWYRQDPGQGLRLIYYSQIVNDFQKGDIAEGYSVSREKKESFPLTVTSAQKNPTAFYLCASSIRGAPQMNTEAFFGQGTRLTVV.

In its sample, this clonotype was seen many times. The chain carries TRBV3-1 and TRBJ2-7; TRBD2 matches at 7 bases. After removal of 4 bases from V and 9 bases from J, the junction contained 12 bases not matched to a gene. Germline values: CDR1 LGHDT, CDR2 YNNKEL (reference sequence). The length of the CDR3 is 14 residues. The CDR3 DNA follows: TGTGCCAGCAGCCGAACATTCGGGACTAACCGGCAGTACTTC. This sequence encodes CASSRTFGTNRQYF.

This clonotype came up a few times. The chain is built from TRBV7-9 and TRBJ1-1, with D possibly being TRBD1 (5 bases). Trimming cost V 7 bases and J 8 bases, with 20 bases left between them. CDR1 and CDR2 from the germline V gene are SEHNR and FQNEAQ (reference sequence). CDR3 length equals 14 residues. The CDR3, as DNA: TGTGCCAGCACACAGGTTAATGGCCCATTCGAAGCTTTCTTT. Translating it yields CASTQVNGPFEAFF. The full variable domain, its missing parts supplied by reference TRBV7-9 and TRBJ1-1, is DTGVSQNPRHKITKRGQNVTFRCDPISEHNRLYWYRQTLGQGPEFLTYFQNEAQLEKSRLLSDRFSAERPKGSFSTLEIQRTEQGDSAMYLCASTQVNGPFEAFFGQGTRLTVV.

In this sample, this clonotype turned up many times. The CDR3 region is CASSDRLAGGPSWTDTQYF. CDR3 nucleotide sequence: TGCGCCAGCAGCGACCGACTAGCGGGAGGTCCCTCTTGGACAGATACGCAGTATTTT. The chain recombines TRBV5-1 with TRBJ2-3; 13 bases line up with TRBD2. CDR1 is SGHRS and CDR2 is YFSETQ in the germline V gene. V lost 4 bases, J lost 3 bases, and 14 bases stayed unmatched. The CDR3 has 19 amino acids.

CDR3 amino acids: CASSPARAGETQYF. Written as DNA, the CDR3 is TGTGCCAGCTCACCGGCCAGGGCTGGAGAGACCCAGTACTTC. The chain has TRBV18 and TRBJ2-5, with D perhaps matching TRBD1 (5 bases). Trimming stripped 3 bases from V and 4 bases from J, with 12 bases between. The CDR3 is 14 amino acids. Germline V gives CDR1 KGHSH, CDR2 LQKENI.

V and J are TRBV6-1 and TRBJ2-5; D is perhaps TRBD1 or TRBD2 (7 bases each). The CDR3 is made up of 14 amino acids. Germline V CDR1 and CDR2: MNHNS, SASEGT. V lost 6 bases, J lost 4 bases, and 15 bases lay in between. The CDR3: CASSQTGRAETQYF. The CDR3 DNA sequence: TGTGCCAGCAGCCAGACAGGGAGGGCAGAGACCCAGTACTTC.

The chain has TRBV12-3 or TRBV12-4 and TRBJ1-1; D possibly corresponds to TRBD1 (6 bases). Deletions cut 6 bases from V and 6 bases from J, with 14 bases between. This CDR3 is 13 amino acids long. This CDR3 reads CASRNPGHSEAFF. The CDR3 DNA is TGTGCCAGCAGAAATCCGGGACACTCTGAAGCTTTCTTT.

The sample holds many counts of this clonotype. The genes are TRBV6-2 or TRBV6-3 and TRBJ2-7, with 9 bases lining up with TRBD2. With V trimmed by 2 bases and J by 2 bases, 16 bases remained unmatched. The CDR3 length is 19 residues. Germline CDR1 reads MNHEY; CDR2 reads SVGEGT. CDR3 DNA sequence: TGTGCCAGCAGTTACCCCTCCGACCCAAGGACTAGCGCAACCTACGAGCAGTACTTC. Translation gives CASSYPSDPRTSATYEQYF.

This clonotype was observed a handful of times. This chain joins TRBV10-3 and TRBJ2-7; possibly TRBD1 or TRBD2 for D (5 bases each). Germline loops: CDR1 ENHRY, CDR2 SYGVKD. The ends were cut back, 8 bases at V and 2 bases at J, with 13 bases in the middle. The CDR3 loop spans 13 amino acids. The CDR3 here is CAIAGTTTYEQYF. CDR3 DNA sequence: TGTGCCATCGCCGGGACCACAACCTACGAGCAGTACTTC.

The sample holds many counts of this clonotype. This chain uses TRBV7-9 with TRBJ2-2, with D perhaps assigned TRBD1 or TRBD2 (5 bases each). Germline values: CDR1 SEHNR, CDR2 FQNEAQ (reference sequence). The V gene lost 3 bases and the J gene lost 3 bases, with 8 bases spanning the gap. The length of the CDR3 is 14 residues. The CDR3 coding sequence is TGTGCCAGCAGCTTGGGGGTTGACACCGGGGAGCTGTTTTTT. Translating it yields CASSLGVDTGELFF.

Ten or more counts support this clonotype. CDR3 residues: CASSERSLGLADTQYF. The CDR3 DNA reads TGTGCCAGCAGTGAACGCTCCCTTGGACTAGCAGATACGCAGTATTTT. The chain joins TRBV6-1 to TRBJ2-3; 7 bases align to TRBD2. Germline V gene data show CDR1 as MNHNS and CDR2 as SASEGT. The CDR3 length is 16 residues. J was trimmed by 4 bases and V by 2 bases; bases with no gene match: 9.

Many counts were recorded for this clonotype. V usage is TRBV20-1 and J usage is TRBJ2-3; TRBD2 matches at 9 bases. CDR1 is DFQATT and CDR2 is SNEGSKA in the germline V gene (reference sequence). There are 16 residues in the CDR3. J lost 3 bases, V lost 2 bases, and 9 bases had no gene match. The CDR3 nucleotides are TGCAGTGCTAGAACAATCCTAGCGGGGACTACAGATACGCAGTATTTT. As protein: CSARTILAGTTDTQYF.

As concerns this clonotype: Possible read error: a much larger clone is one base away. Here the CDR3 reads CASSPTPSEAGTQYF. CDR3 sequence (DNA): TGTGCCAGCAGTCCAACTCCTAGCGAGGCGGGGACCCAGTACTTC. The chain carries TRBV27 and TRBJ2-5; tentative D call: TRBD2 (6 bases). Germline CDR1 is MNHEY and CDR2 is SMNVEV (reference sequence). The CDR3 length is 15 residues. Trimming shortened V by 5 bases and J by 7 bases, and 20 bases separated the two germline ends.

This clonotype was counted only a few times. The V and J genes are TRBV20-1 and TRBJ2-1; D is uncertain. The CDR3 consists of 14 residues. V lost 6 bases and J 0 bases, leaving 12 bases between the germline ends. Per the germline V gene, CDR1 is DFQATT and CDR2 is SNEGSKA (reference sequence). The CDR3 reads CSAVPLPSYNEQFF. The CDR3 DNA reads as TGCAGTGCGGTCCCACTTCCCTCCTACAATGAGCAGTTCTTC.

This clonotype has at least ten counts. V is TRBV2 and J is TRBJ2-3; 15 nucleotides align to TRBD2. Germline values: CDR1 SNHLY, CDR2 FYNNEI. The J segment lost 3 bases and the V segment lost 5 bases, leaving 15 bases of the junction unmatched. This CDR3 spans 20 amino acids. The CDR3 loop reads CASSPKGLAGGDLTTDTQYF. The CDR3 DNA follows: TGTGCCAGCAGTCCCAAGGGACTAGCGGGAGGTGATTTGACGACAGATACGCAGTATTTT.

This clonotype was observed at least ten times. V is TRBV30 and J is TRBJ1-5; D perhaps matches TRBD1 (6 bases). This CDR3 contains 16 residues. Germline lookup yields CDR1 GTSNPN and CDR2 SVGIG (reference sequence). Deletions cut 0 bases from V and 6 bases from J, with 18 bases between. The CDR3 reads CAWSVGPTGPGQPQHF. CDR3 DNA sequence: TGTGCCTGGAGTGTAGGCCCTACAGGGCCGGGTCAGCCCCAGCATTTT.

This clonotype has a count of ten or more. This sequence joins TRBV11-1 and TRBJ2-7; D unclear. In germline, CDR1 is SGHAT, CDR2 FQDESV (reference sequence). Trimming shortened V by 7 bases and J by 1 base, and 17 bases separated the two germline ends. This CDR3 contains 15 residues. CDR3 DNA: TGTGCCAGCACCCCGGCCCAGCTCGGATCCTACGAGCAGTACTTC. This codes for CASTPAQLGSYEQYF.

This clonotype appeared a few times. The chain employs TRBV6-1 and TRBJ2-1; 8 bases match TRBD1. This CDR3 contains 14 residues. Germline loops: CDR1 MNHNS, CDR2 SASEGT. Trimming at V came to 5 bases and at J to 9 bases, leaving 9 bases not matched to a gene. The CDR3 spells CASSSETGDGEQFF. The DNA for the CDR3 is TGTGCCAGCAGTTCCGAGACAGGGGATGGTGAGCAGTTCTTC.